The rows below give T cell receptor beta chains drawn from one sample of a study of blood T cell repertoires in COVID-19. Using immunoSEQ multiplex PCR, the repertoire was profiled, and TCRdb retains in-frame clones only, with some absent. The sample includes about 170,000 clones, approximately 91% of them seen just once. Material for sequencing was peripheral blood. These receptor sequences come from a man younger than 35 with COVID-19, enrolled during active disease. The CDR3 runs from the conserved cysteine through the conserved F or W. Each record gives: J gene, clone size, V gene, D gene, CDR3 DNA, CDR3 protein. A D gene is named only where the DNA matches it firmly. A row's size may be missing; if present it is once, few, many or a size class.

J: TRBJ2-4
size: NA
V: TRBV6-2/TRBV6-3
D: TRBD2
DNA: TGTGCCAGCAGTCCGGGACTAGCGGGAGACTACGGCAAAAACATTCAGTACTTC
CDR3: CASSPGLAGDYGKNIQYF

J: TRBJ2-7
size: NA
V: TRBV7-2
D: NA
DNA: TGTGCCAGCAGCTCCCGCCGAGGATCCTACGAGCAGTACTTC
CDR3: CASSSRRGSYEQYF

J: TRBJ2-7
size: NA
V: TRBV27
D: NA
DNA: TGTGCCAGCAGTTTCCTCAGGACAGGAGGGACCTACGAGCAGTACTTC
CDR3: CASSFLRTGGTYEQYF

J: TRBJ2-7
size: NA
V: TRBV5-1
D: NA
DNA: TGCGCCAGCAGCTTGACAGGGCCCTCCTACGAGCAGTACTTC
CDR3: CASSLTGPSYEQYF

J: TRBJ1-2
size: NA
V: TRBV18
D: TRBD1
DNA: TGTGCCAGCTCACCACTGGACAGGGGGGGCTACACCTTC
CDR3: CASSPLDRGGYTF

J: TRBJ2-2
size: NA
V: TRBV30
D: TRBD1
DNA: TGTGCCTGGAGTGTACTCCGGACAGGGATTGGGGAGCTGTTTTTT
CDR3: CAWSVLRTGIGELFF

J: TRBJ2-1
size: NA
V: TRBV7-3
D: NA
DNA: TGTGCCAGCAGCCCGGGGACACTTGGCAATGAGCAGTTCTTC
CDR3: CASSPGTLGNEQFF

J: TRBJ2-7
size: NA
V: TRBV15
D: TRBD1
DNA: TGTGCCACCAGCAGCCTCCCCGGGACAGATAGGAGCTCCTACGAGCAGTACTTC
CDR3: CATSSLPGTDRSSYEQYF

J: TRBJ1-1
size: NA
V: TRBV5-6
D: TRBD1
DNA: TGTGCCAGCAGCGAGACAGGGAGTTGGAACACTGAAGCTTTCTTT
CDR3: CASSETGSWNTEAFF

J: TRBJ1-1
size: NA
V: TRBV5-1
D: TRBD1
DNA: TGCGCCAGCAGCTTCCTGGACAGGGGAAACACTGAAGCTTTCTTT
CDR3: CASSFLDRGNTEAFF

J: TRBJ1-4
size: NA
V: TRBV6-1
D: TRBD1
DNA: TGTGCCAGCAGTGAGGACAGGGTCGAAGAAAAACTGCTTTTT
CDR3: CASSEDRVEEKLLF

J: TRBJ1-4
size: NA
V: TRBV4-2
D: NA
DNA: TGTGCCAGCAGCCAAGCCCTCGGGGGTAATGAAAAACTGTTTTTT
CDR3: CASSQALGGNEKLFF

J: TRBJ1-2
size: once
V: TRBV28
D: NA
DNA: TGTGCCAGCAGTTCCCTCCGGAGGGGCGGCTACACCTTC
CDR3: CASSSLRRGGYTF

J: TRBJ2-7
size: NA
V: TRBV21-1
D: NA
DNA: TGTGCCAGCAGCATAAAACAGGGTAGTCGAACCGACGAGCAGTACTTC
CDR3: CASSIKQGSRTDEQYF

J: TRBJ2-5
size: NA
V: TRBV5-8
D: NA
DNA: TGTGCCAGCAGCTTGGACTCACGGAGGGAGACCCAGTACTTC
CDR3: CASSLDSRRETQYF

J: TRBJ2-2
size: NA
V: TRBV6-2/TRBV6-3
D: NA
DNA: TGTGCCAGCAGTAAAACCCGACTAGTCGGCGGGGAGCTGTTTTTT
CDR3: CASSKTRLVGGELFF

J: TRBJ2-7
size: NA
V: TRBV23-1
D: NA
DNA: TGCGCCAGCAGTCAATCGGGGAGTGGGGCAGGGAAGACGGGAGCGCCCTACGAGCAGTACTTC
CDR3: CASSQSGSGAGKTGAPYEQYF

J: TRBJ2-3
size: NA
V: TRBV4-3
D: TRBD2
DNA: TGCGCCAGCAGCCAAGATCCGCTAGCGGGAGATACGCAGTATTTT
CDR3: CASSQDPLAGDTQYF

J: TRBJ2-1
size: NA
V: TRBV4-3
D: NA
DNA: TGCGCCAGCAGCCCATCGATGAGCTCCTACAATGAGCAGTTCTTC
CDR3: CASSPSMSSYNEQFF

J: TRBJ2-7
size: NA
V: TRBV7-2
D: NA
DNA: TGTGCCAGCAGCTTAGTCGGACAGCCCGAGCAGTACTTC
CDR3: CASSLVGQPEQYF

J: TRBJ1-6
size: NA
V: TRBV2
D: NA
DNA: TGTGCCAGCAGTTACAGGGATCGGAGTTCACCCCTCCACTTT
CDR3: CASSYRDRSSPLHF

J: TRBJ2-7
size: NA
V: TRBV29-1
D: NA
DNA: TGCAGCGCAATTCAGGGATCCTCCTACGAGCAGTACTTC
CDR3: CSAIQGSSYEQYF

J: TRBJ2-1
size: NA
V: TRBV24-1
D: NA
DNA: TGTGCCACCAGTGGGCAGGGCGCATGGGATGAGCAGTTCTTC
CDR3: CATSGQGAWDEQFF

J: TRBJ2-2
size: NA
V: TRBV2
D: TRBD2
DNA: TGTGCCAGCATGTGGGGGGGAGGGACGAACACCGGGGAGCTGTTTTTT
CDR3: CASMWGGGTNTGELFF

J: TRBJ1-1
size: NA
V: TRBV7-2
D: NA
DNA: TGTGCCAGCAGCTTAGTGCGGTCCGCCGCTGAAGCTTTCTTT
CDR3: CASSLVRSAAEAFF

J: TRBJ1-2
size: NA
V: TRBV10-3
D: NA
DNA: TGTGCCATCAGTGACGAGAGCGGACGAGATGGCTACACCTTC
CDR3: CAISDESGRDGYTF

J: TRBJ2-5
size: NA
V: TRBV5-1
D: NA
DNA: TGCGCCAGCAGCTTAAAAGCCTTCCAAGAGACCCAGTACTTC
CDR3: CASSLKAFQETQYF

J: TRBJ1-6
size: NA
V: TRBV4-1
D: NA
DNA: TGCGCCAGCAGCCAAGGCCGGCGCGCGGGATTGAGCTCCTATAATTCACCCCTCCACTTT
CDR3: CASSQGRRAGLSSYNSPLHF

J: TRBJ2-1
size: NA
V: TRBV29-1
D: NA
DNA: TGCAGCCCCGGGACCTACAATGAGCAGTTCTTC
CDR3: CSPGTYNEQFF

J: TRBJ2-7
size: NA
V: TRBV11-1
D: TRBD1
DNA: TGTGCCAGCAGCTTAGGACAGGGGACGTACGAGCAGTACTTC
CDR3: CASSLGQGTYEQYF

J: TRBJ2-7
size: NA
V: TRBV30
D: NA
DNA: TGTGCCTGGAGTACCCAGGGTGACGAGCAGTACTTC
CDR3: CAWSTQGDEQYF

J: TRBJ2-7
size: NA
V: TRBV15
D: TRBD2
DNA: TGTGCCACCAGCAGAGGGAGGGAGACTAGCGGGAGGTACGAGCAGTACTTC
CDR3: CATSRGRETSGRYEQYF

J: TRBJ2-7
size: NA
V: TRBV6-6
D: TRBD2
DNA: TGTGCCAGCAGCCCTAAGCGGGAGGACGAGCAGTACTTC
CDR3: CASSPKREDEQYF

J: TRBJ1-2
size: NA
V: TRBV11-2
D: NA
DNA: TGTGCCAGCAGCTCCTCTCCACAGGGTAGCTATGGCTACACCTTC
CDR3: CASSSSPQGSYGYTF

J: TRBJ2-5
size: NA
V: TRBV12-3/TRBV12-4
D: TRBD1
DNA: TGTGCCAGCAGCGACAGGGGGCAGGAGACCCAGTACTTC
CDR3: CASSDRGQETQYF

J: TRBJ1-5
size: NA
V: TRBV30
D: NA
DNA: TGTGCCTGGAGCCCCGGGGGGGATCAGCCCCAGCATTTT
CDR3: CAWSPGGDQPQHF

J: TRBJ2-7
size: NA
V: TRBV6-1
D: NA
DNA: TGTGCCAGCAGTGAATTTTACAGGGTCGATTTCTACGAGCAGTACTTC
CDR3: CASSEFYRVDFYEQYF

J: TRBJ2-7
size: NA
V: TRBV3-1/TRBV3-2
D: TRBD2
DNA: TGTGCCAGCAGCCAAGAACTAGCGGGATTGTACGAGCAGTACTTC
CDR3: CASSQELAGLYEQYF

J: TRBJ1-4
size: NA
V: TRBV2
D: NA
DNA: TGTGCCAGCATCTCGAACGAGGGCAGATATTATGAAAAACTGCTTTTT
CDR3: CASISNEGRYYEKLLF

J: TRBJ2-7
size: NA
V: TRBV2
D: TRBD1
DNA: TGTGCCAGCAGTGCAGGGGGCTACGAGCAGTACTTC
CDR3: CASSAGGYEQYF

J: TRBJ1-2
size: NA
V: TRBV27
D: TRBD1
DNA: TGTGCCAGCACCCCCGGGACAGGGAAATTCGATGGCTACACCTTC
CDR3: CASTPGTGKFDGYTF

J: TRBJ1-1
size: once
V: TRBV4-1
D: TRBD1
DNA: TGCGCCAGCAGCCATCGGACAGGGGGCGATAGCACTGAAGCTTTCTTT
CDR3: CASSHRTGGDSTEAFF

J: TRBJ1-6
size: NA
V: TRBV7-8
D: NA
DNA: TGTGCCAGCAGCCTAAAAACGTTTCCGGGACAAAAATATAATTCACCCCTCCACTTT
CDR3: CASSLKTFPGQKYNSPLHF

J: TRBJ2-1
size: NA
V: TRBV7-3
D: TRBD2
DNA: TGTGCCAGCAGCCCTACTAGCGGGAGGGTCTCCTACAATGAGCAGTTCTTC
CDR3: CASSPTSGRVSYNEQFF

J: TRBJ2-1
size: NA
V: TRBV20-1
D: NA
DNA: TGCAGTGCTAACAGGTACAATGAGCAGTTCTTC
CDR3: CSANRYNEQFF

J: TRBJ2-7
size: once
V: TRBV9
D: TRBD1
DNA: TGTGCCAGCAGCGCCCGGGACAGGGGGCGCGAGCAGTACTTC
CDR3: CASSARDRGREQYF

J: TRBJ1-6
size: NA
V: TRBV25-1
D: NA
DNA: TGTGCCAGCAGTGGAACAGGAAATTCACCCCTCCACTTT
CDR3: CASSGTGNSPLHF

J: TRBJ2-7
size: NA
V: TRBV11-3
D: NA
DNA: TGTGCCAGCAGCTTAAGAGGGGGTGAGCAGTACTTC
CDR3: CASSLRGGEQYF

J: TRBJ2-7
size: NA
V: TRBV29-1
D: NA
DNA: TGCAGCGTTGAAGAAATTAACGGCTACGAGCAGTACTTC
CDR3: CSVEEINGYEQYF

J: TRBJ2-7
size: NA
V: TRBV3-1/TRBV3-2
D: TRBD2
DNA: TGTGCCAGCAGCCAAGATCTTTTACTAGCGGGACCATACGAGCAGTACTTC
CDR3: CASSQDLLLAGPYEQYF

J: TRBJ2-3
size: NA
V: TRBV4-3
D: NA
DNA: TGCGCCAGCAGCCAATCAGGTGTGGGAGATACGCAGTATTTT
CDR3: CASSQSGVGDTQYF

J: TRBJ2-1
size: few
V: TRBV7-3
D: TRBD2
DNA: TGTGCCAGCAGCTCCCAGGGAGGGGCCAATGAGCAGTTCTTC
CDR3: CASSSQGGANEQFF

J: TRBJ2-2
size: NA
V: TRBV5-1
D: NA
DNA: TGCGCCAGCAGCTTGGAGGGAGCGCGGTCAGGGGAGCTGTTTTTT
CDR3: CASSLEGARSGELFF

J: TRBJ1-6
size: once
V: TRBV28
D: TRBD1
DNA: TGTGCCAGCAGTTTCCTCCCCCGGAGAGGGGACAGTGGGTCACCCCTCCACTTT
CDR3: CASSFLPRRGDSGSPLHF

J: TRBJ2-7
size: NA
V: TRBV3-1/TRBV3-2
D: TRBD1
DNA: TGTGCCAGCAGTTGGACGACAGGGGGTACCTACGAGCAGTACTTC
CDR3: CASSWTTGGTYEQYF

J: TRBJ1-1
size: NA
V: TRBV25-1
D: NA
DNA: TGTGCCACTACCACCGGGGGGTTAACGAACACTGAAGCTTTCTTT
CDR3: CATTTGGLTNTEAFF

J: TRBJ2-3
size: few
V: TRBV28
D: TRBD1
DNA: TGTGCCAGCAGTTCCCGGGACAGGGGGCTGCTAGCGGGAGTAAATACGCAGTATTTT
CDR3: CASSSRDRGLLAGVNTQYF

J: TRBJ1-4
size: NA
V: TRBV28
D: NA
DNA: TGTGCCAGCAGCAGTACTAATGAAAAACTGTTTTTT
CDR3: CASSSTNEKLFF

J: TRBJ1-1
size: NA
V: TRBV15
D: NA
DNA: TGTGCCACCAGCAGGTCAGGGAGGACTGAAGCTTTCTTT
CDR3: CATSRSGRTEAFF

J: TRBJ2-3
size: NA
V: TRBV18
D: NA
DNA: TGTGCCAGCTCACCACCAAACCACAGAAGCACAGATACGCAGTATTTT
CDR3: CASSPPNHRSTDTQYF